Below are 32 T cell receptor beta chains sequenced from a single sample in a study of early T cells in non-severe SARS-CoV-2 infection. Using its own MiXCR run on the 5' RACE reads, TCRdb lists one record per CDR3 protein. The sample lists 95,000 to 110,000 distinct CDR3 sequences; roughly 10% were seen once. Specimen: whole blood. These receptors all stem from an adult who was a healthcare worker with PCR-confirmed SARS-CoV-2 infection or an uninfected control (not recorded which).

The chain recombines TRBV7-9 with TRBJ2-7; D is ambiguous. Germline lookup yields CDR1 SEHNR and CDR2 FQNEAQ (reference sequence). The CDR3 has 16 amino acids. Between the trimmed V and J ends, which lost 4 bases and 0 bases, there was a span of 16 bases. CDR3 sequence: CASSSSVVRSSYEQYF. DNA of the CDR3: TGTGCCAGCAGCTCCTCAGTCGTGCGAAGCTCCTACGAGCAGTACTTC. The full variable domain, its missing parts supplied by reference TRBV7-9 and TRBJ2-7, is DTGVSQNPRHKITKRGQNVTFRCDPISEHNRLYWYRQTLGQGPEFLTYFQNEAQLEKSRLLSDRFSAERPKGSFSTLEIQRTEQGDSAMYLCASSSSVVRSSYEQYFGPGTRLTVT.

This clonotype was detected only a few times. V gene TRBV12-3 or TRBV12-4 combines with J gene TRBJ1-2; a possible D gene is TRBD1 (6 bases). There are 15 residues in the CDR3. Trimming removed 5 bases from V and 8 bases from J, with 21 bases in between. The CDR3 here is CASSPQGRNSRGYTF. CDR3 DNA sequence: TGTGCCAGCAGTCCACAGGGAAGAAACTCCCGCGGCTACACCTTC.

Turning to this clonotype: Since a much larger clone is just one base distant, this may be a read error. The conserved phenylalanine or tryptophan is not found at the CDR3 terminus, so this likely reflects a read error. The chain recombines TRBV7-9 with TRBJ2-2; D call uncertain. Trimming cost V 5 bases and J 6 bases, with 7 bases left between them. The germline V gene encodes CDR1 SEHNR and CDR2 FQNEAQ (reference sequence). This CDR3 spans 12 amino acids. CDR3 coding DNA: TGTGCCAGCAGCCCTAGGGCCGGGGAGCTGTTTCTT. Residues: CASSPRAGELFL.

This clonotype showed up many times. The chain uses TRBV20-1 and TRBJ2-7; TRBD2 agrees at 8 bases. This CDR3 contains 14 residues. Unmatched junction bases numbered 10, after V lost 3 bases and J lost 6 bases. Germline CDR1 reads DFQATT; CDR2 reads SNEGSKA (reference sequence). CDR3 sequence (DNA): TGCAGTGCTAGCCGTAGCGGGACGTTAGTCGAGCAGTACTTC. As protein: CSASRSGTLVEQYF.

This clonotype was counted only a few times. The rearrangement links TRBV5-4 to TRBJ2-3, with TRBD1 matching 9 bases. CDR1 SGHNT and CDR2 YYREEE come from the germline V gene (reference sequence). The CDR3 covers 14 residues. V dropped 5 bases and J dropped 4; count of bases not matched to a gene: 5. CDR3 in amino acids: CASRIGTGPDTQYF. CDR3 nucleotide sequence: TGTGCCAGCAGGATCGGGACAGGGCCAGATACGCAGTATTTT.

This clonotype has only a few counts. CDR3 protein: CSAPGGLAKNIQYF. CDR3 DNA: TGCAGTGCTCCGGGGGGTTTAGCCAAAAACATTCAGTACTTC. The chain carries TRBV20-1 and TRBJ2-4, with 7 bases matching TRBD2. Trimming at V came to 5 bases and at J to 0 bases, leaving 4 bases not matched to a gene. Germline V CDR1 and CDR2: DFQATT, SNEGSKA (reference sequence). The CDR3 is 14 residues long.

This clonotype came up many times. The chain couples TRBV5-1 to TRBJ1-4; D gene unclear. The CDR3 extends over 14 amino acids. Germline CDR1 reads SGHRS; CDR2 reads YFSETQ. The ends were cut back, 0 bases at V and 8 bases at J, with 11 bases in the middle. The CDR3 nucleotides are TGCGCCAGCAGCTTGGCAGGTGCTTGGGAAAAACTGTTTTTT. It is translated as CASSLAGAWEKLFF.

This clonotype was observed many times. The J gene is TRBJ2-3, the V gene TRBV7-2; a possible D gene is TRBD2 (5 bases). Trimming pared 5 bases from V and 6 bases from J, leaving 12 bases between. The CDR3 totals 13 residues. Per the germline V gene, CDR1 is SGHTA and CDR2 is FQGNSA. Written as DNA, the CDR3 is TGTGCCAGCAGCGATAAGCGGTCCGATACGCAGTATTTT. Its protein product is CASSDKRSDTQYF.

The gene calls are TRBV16 and TRBJ2-1; D remains unclear. V was trimmed by 3 bases and J by 6 bases, leaving 6 bases between them. Germline values: CDR1 KGHSY, CDR2 FQNENV. The CDR3 is made up of 12 amino acids. CDR3 bases: TGTGCCAGCAGCCATTTTTTCAATGAGCAGTTCTTC. Amino acid sequence: CASSHFFNEQFF.

This clonotype showed up just a few times. This rearrangement joins TRBV2 to TRBJ2-3; the D gene is possibly TRBD2 (6 bases). The V end lost 6 bases, the J end lost 4 bases, and 17 bases lay between the germline ends. This CDR3 has 15 amino acids. CDR1 is SNHLY, CDR2 FYNNEI, per germline. The CDR3 nucleotides read TGTGCCAGCAGGGACCGGCCCGGGGGAGCAGATACGCAGTATTTT. The encoded protein is CASRDRPGGADTQYF.

This clonotype occurred many times. This chain uses TRBV12-3 or TRBV12-4 with TRBJ2-5, with D possibly TRBD2 on 6 matching bases. The V end lost 3 bases, the J end lost 8 bases, and 13 bases lay between the germline ends. CDR3 size: 13 residues. This CDR3 is CASSFGGTGTQYF. CDR3 sequence (DNA): TGTGCCAGCAGTTTCGGCGGGACTGGAACCCAGTACTTC.

This clonotype has ten or more counts. The chain joins TRBV7-2 to TRBJ2-7, with 9 bases lining up with TRBD2. CDR3 length: 13 residues. Germline values: CDR1 SGHTA, CDR2 FQGNSA. V lost 6 bases and J lost 6; bases outside the gene matches: 6. The CDR3 loop reads CASSIAGAGEQYF. The CDR3 DNA sequence: TGTGCCAGCAGTATAGCGGGAGCTGGCGAGCAGTACTTC.

This clonotype was seen a handful of times. V gene TRBV2 combines with J gene TRBJ1-1; D gene ambiguous. Germline-derived CDR1 and CDR2 are SNHLY and FYNNEI. This CDR3 contains 12 residues. V lost 7 bases and J lost 4, with 10 bases in between. The CDR3 here is CASTRVGTEAFF. Here the CDR3 DNA reads TGTGCCAGCACCCGGGTAGGCACTGAAGCTTTCTTT. The full variable domain, completed using reference TRBV2 and TRBJ1-1, is EPEVTQTPSHQVTQMGQEVILRCVPISNHLYFYWYRQILGQKVEFLVSFYNNEISEKSEIFDDQFSVERPDGSNFTLKIRSTKLEDSAMYFCASTRVGTEAFFGQGTRLTVV.

Details on this clonotype: The junction departs from the called germline gene at one end, perhaps through a read error. This chain links TRBV3-1 with TRBJ1-4; TRBD1 is a possible D gene (6 bases). The germline V gene encodes CDR1 LGHDT and CDR2 YNNKEL (reference sequence). This CDR3 contains 14 residues. CDR3 in amino acids: CASSSEQGNGKLFF. In DNA form, the CDR3 reads TGTGCCAGCAGCTCCGAACAGGGCAATGGAAAACTGTTTTTT.

J is TRBJ2-2 and V is TRBV11-2, with 7 bases that match TRBD2. The CDR3 has 16 amino acids. Per germline, CDR1 SGHAT and CDR2 FQNNGV. Losses at the gene ends were 5 bases for V and 3 bases for J; bases not matched to a gene: 9. The CDR3 is CASSRPKGGHTGELFF. CDR3 sequence (DNA): TGTGCCAGCAGCCGCCCGAAGGGAGGGCACACCGGGGAGCTGTTTTTT.

This clonotype has only a few counts. The rearrangement joins TRBV29-1 to TRBJ2-3; 9 bases are a match to TRBD2. Trimming cost V 4 bases and J 1 base; bases outside gene matches: 6. This CDR3 region has 15 residues. CDR1 is SQVTM and CDR2 is ANQGSEA in the germline V gene. The CDR3 coding sequence is TGCAGCGTTGGGGACCCTAGCGGGGGCACAGATACGCAGTATTTT. Translated: CSVGDPSGGTDTQYF.

This clonotype was found a few times. This chain links TRBV12-3 or TRBV12-4 with TRBJ2-2, with TRBD1 as a possible D gene (5 bases). V gave up 7 bases and J gave up 4 bases, with 13 bases separating them. The CDR3 runs to 14 residues. The CDR3 spells CASKTGRSTGELFF. CDR3 DNA sequence: TGTGCCAGCAAAACAGGTCGTTCCACCGGGGAGCTGTTTTTT.

The V gene is TRBV10-1, the J gene TRBJ2-7, with 10 bases identical to TRBD2. The germline V gene encodes CDR1 WNHNN and CDR2 SYGVQD (reference sequence). CDR3 length: 14 amino acids. Trimming took 6 bases from V and 4 from J; bases not matched to a gene: 6. The CDR3: CASSAGTSDYEQYF. The DNA of the CDR3 is TGCGCCAGCAGCGCCGGGACTAGCGATTACGAGCAGTACTTC.

This clonotype has only a few counts. This chain connects TRBV5-1 to TRBJ2-1; the D gene is possibly TRBD2 (5 bases). The germline V and J ends were trimmed by 1 base and 6 bases, with 17 bases remaining between them. The germline V gene encodes CDR1 SGHRS and CDR2 YFSETQ. The CDR3 is made up of 16 amino acids. The CDR3 nucleotides read TGCGCCAGCAGCTTGTCAGGCGGACTTGCGACCAATGAGCAGTTCTTC. Its translation is CASSLSGGLATNEQFF.

The table lists this clonotype with a few counts. The rearrangement uses TRBV7-8 and TRBJ2-2; TRBD2 aligns across 7 bases. This CDR3 has 16 amino acids. With V trimmed by 4 bases and J by 3 bases, 8 bases remained unmatched. Germline V gene sequence: CDR1 SGHVS, CDR2 FQNEAQ. DNA of the CDR3: TGTGCCAGCAGCTCGACCCGGGACTATCACACCGGGGAGCTGTTTTTT. It encodes CASSSTRDYHTGELFF.

The chain couples TRBV7-9 to TRBJ2-1; D call uncertain. Germline V CDR1 and CDR2: SEHNR, FQNEAQ (reference sequence). V was clipped by 0 bases and J by 16 bases, with 13 bases between them. CDR3 length equals 12 residues. The CDR3 sequence is CASSLAGVSRFF. The CDR3 DNA reads as TGTGCCAGCAGCTTAGCAGGAGTGTCGCGCTTCTTC.

Ten or more counts support this clonotype. V is TRBV18 and J is TRBJ2-7; D remains unclear. Germline V gene sequence: CDR1 KGHSH, CDR2 LQKENI. V was cut by 2 bases and J by 4 bases, with 9 bases left in between. The CDR3 totals 13 residues. The DNA of the CDR3 is TGTGCCAGCTCACCAAAATCCAGGTACGAGCAGTACTTC. Protein product: CASSPKSRYEQYF.

At least ten counts were recorded for this clonotype. The chain employs TRBV2 and TRBJ2-7, with 10 bases lining up with TRBD2. The CDR3 spans 14 residues. V was clipped by 7 bases and J by 3 bases; unmatched bases: 6. Germline CDR1 is SNHLY and CDR2 is FYNNEI. The CDR3 sequence: CASNIAGGGYEQYF. The CDR3 DNA follows: TGTGCCAGCAATATAGCGGGAGGAGGCTACGAGCAGTACTTC.

This clonotype was found a few times. This rearrangement joins TRBV27 to TRBJ2-2, with 15 bases fitting TRBD2. V was pared by 5 bases and J by 4 bases, with 8 bases of the junction left unmatched. Germline assignment: CDR1 MNHEY and CDR2 SMNVEV (reference sequence). CDR3 length equals 18 residues. CDR3 in DNA: TGTGCCAGCAGTCCTTTCGGACTAGCGGGAGGGGTCACCGGGGAGCTGTTTTTT. This translates into CASSPFGLAGGVTGELFF.

This clonotype was seen many times. The V gene is TRBV20-1, the J gene TRBJ1-5; 12 bases align to TRBD1. The V gene end was trimmed by 6 bases and the J gene end by 2 bases; junction bases not matched to a gene: 11. From germline, CDR1 is DFQATT and CDR2 SNEGSKA (reference sequence). CDR3 length: 17 residues. CDR3 protein: CSATPGTGGAGNQPQHF. For the CDR3, the DNA is TGCAGTGCCACACCCGGGACAGGGGGCGCGGGCAATCAGCCCCAGCATTTT.

This clonotype was recorded many times. This chain links TRBV5-1 with TRBJ2-7; D gene unclear. CDR1 and CDR2 (germline): SGHRS, YFSETQ. The CDR3 is 12 amino acids. V dropped 4 bases and J dropped 7 bases, with 12 bases sitting between them. The CDR3 region is CASSLPLGEQYF. The CDR3 region has the DNA TGCGCCAGCAGCCTACCTCTCGGGGAGCAGTACTTC.

This chain links TRBV29-1 with TRBJ2-1; no definite D call. This CDR3 region has 11 residues. Trimming took off 3 bases at V and 11 bases at J, with 11 bases between the two ends. The germline V gene has CDR1 SQVTM and CDR2 ANQGSEA. The CDR3 sequence: CSVDSAWQQFF. CDR3 nucleotides: TGCAGCGTTGATTCTGCGTGGCAGCAGTTCTTC.

The chain combines TRBV12-3 or TRBV12-4 with TRBJ1-5, with D unresolved. This CDR3 contains 12 residues. The V gene lost 1 base and the J gene lost 8 bases, with 6 bases spanning the gap. The CDR3 sequence: CASSLGVKPQHF. The CDR3 DNA follows: TGTGCCAGCAGTTTAGGTGTGAAGCCCCAGCATTTT.

This chain joins TRBV6-5 and TRBJ1-1; D call uncertain. V was shortened by 0 bases and J by 4 bases, with 12 bases between the two germline ends. This CDR3 has 15 amino acids. CDR1 is MNHEY and CDR2 is SVGAGI in the germline V gene. The CDR3 here is CASSYSREIGTEAFF. The CDR3 DNA sequence: TGTGCCAGCAGTTACTCGAGGGAAATCGGCACTGAAGCTTTCTTT.

This clonotype has at least ten counts. The rearrangement uses TRBV7-6 and TRBJ2-1; D is perhaps TRBD1 (5 bases). CDR1 is SGHVS, CDR2 FNYEAQ, per germline. The CDR3 consists of 16 residues. The ends were cut back, 5 bases at V and 1 base at J, with 15 bases in the middle. The CDR3 nucleotides are TGTGCCAGCAGCCCCCCAGCAGGGTCTTCCTACAATGAGCAGTTCTTC. This codes for CASSPPAGSSYNEQFF.

The gene calls are TRBV12-3 or TRBV12-4 and TRBJ2-7; tentatively, D is TRBD1 or TRBD2 (5 bases each). The CDR3 runs 14 residues. V was pared by 3 bases and J by 3 bases, with 12 bases between. The CDR3 bases are TGTGCCAGCAGTTTGGGGGAAGGGCACTACGAGCAGTACTTC. This translates into CASSLGEGHYEQYF.

To note about this clonotype: A single base separates this from a much larger clone, so it may be a read error. The genes are TRBV24-1 and TRBJ2-1; 10 nucleotides align to TRBD2. The CDR3 consists of 16 residues. Trimming took 5 bases from V and 8 from J; bases not matched to a gene: 11. Germline loops: CDR1 KGHDR, CDR2 SFDVKD. The CDR3 DNA reads TGTGCCACCAGTGTCTACCGAGGACTAGCGGTGGATGAGCAGTTCTTC. Translating it yields CATSVYRGLAVDEQFF.